Listed below are T cell receptor beta chains from one sample, sequenced in a study of beta chain features in type 1 diabetes. The method was immunoSEQ multiplex PCR; TCRdb's version includes in-frame clones alone and lacks a portion of them. This sample has hundreds of thousands of clones, with about 15% found just once. The specimen sequenced was naive CD4+ T cells from blood. The receptors were sampled from a man aged 18 to 29 with type 1 diabetes. The CDR3 runs from the conserved cysteine through the conserved F or W. The D gene is left open where the match is weak. Some rows have no size entry. The others give once, few or many, or a class for an expanded clone.

TRBD1	few	TRBJ2-3	14	TRBV7-9	CASSPGTVTDTQYF	TGTGCCAGCAGCCCCGGGACAGTCACAGATACGCAGTATTTT
TRBD2	.	TRBJ2-2	17	TRBV7-9	CASSSPRGGTNTGELFF	TGTGCCAGCAGCTCCCCCCGGGGAGGGACGAACACCGGGGAGCTGTTTTTT
.	few	TRBJ2-1	15	TRBV25-1	CASRDYRSSYNEQFF	TGTGCCAGCAGGGACTACCGAAGCTCCTACAATGAGCAGTTCTTC
.	few	TRBJ2-7	14	TRBV6-6	CASTQGGGTYEQYF	TGTGCCAGCACCCAGGGAGGCGGCACCTACGAGCAGTACTTC
.	.	TRBJ1-6	18	TRBV7-9	CASSSGEQASSYNSPLHF	TGTGCCAGCAGCTCAGGGGAACAGGCGAGCTCCTATAATTCACCCCTCCACTTT
TRBD1	.	TRBJ1-2	15	TRBV11-2	CASSLGTGGNYGYTF	TGTGCCAGCAGCTTGGGGACAGGGGGTAACTATGGCTACACCTTC
.	few	TRBJ2-5	13	TRBV29-1	CSVAGLLQETQYF	TGCAGCGTAGCAGGGCTACTCCAAGAGACCCAGTACTTC
TRBD1	.	TRBJ2-2	17	TRBV4-3	CASSQGAGQGNTGELFF	TGCGCCAGCAGCCAGGGGGCCGGACAGGGCAACACCGGGGAGCTGTTTTTT
.	.	TRBJ2-7	14	TRBV4-3	CASSPSQGFDEQYF	TGCGCCAGCAGCCCGTCCCAGGGGTTTGACGAGCAGTACTTC
.	.	TRBJ2-7	17	TRBV15	CATSRDKGGTISYEQYF	TGTGCCACCAGCAGAGATAAAGGGGGAACCATCTCCTACGAGCAGTACTTC
.	.	TRBJ2-1	12	TRBV28	CAGGAAHNEQFF	TGTGCTGGCGGGGCGGCCCACAATGAGCAGTTCTTC
TRBD2	.	TRBJ2-1	16	TRBV18	CASSPRVSGGANEQFF	TGTGCCAGCTCACCACGCGTTAGCGGGGGGGCCAATGAGCAGTTCTTC
.	few	TRBJ2-5	15	TRBV5-6	CASSLVRGTQETQYF	TGTGCCAGCAGCTTGGTCCGGGGGACCCAAGAGACCCAGTACTTC
TRBD1	few	TRBJ1-1	13	TRBV9	CASSVQGGDEAFF	TGTGCCAGCAGCGTACAGGGGGGTGATGAAGCTTTCTTT
TRBD1	few	TRBJ2-3	15	TRBV9	CASSLGQGLTDTQYF	TGTGCCAGCAGCCTAGGACAGGGCCTTACAGATACGCAGTATTTT
TRBD1	.	TRBJ1-2	14	TRBV5-6	CASSPWTGNYGYTF	TGTGCCAGCAGCCCCTGGACAGGGAACTATGGCTACACCTTC
TRBD2	.	TRBJ2-1	15	TRBV7-2	CASSLGRLAGREQFF	TGTGCCAGCAGCTTAGGGAGGTTAGCGGGGAGAGAGCAGTTCTTC
.	.	TRBJ1-2	15	TRBV6-1	CASSEPLTGRGGYTF	TGTGCCAGCAGTGAGCCCCTAACAGGGAGAGGTGGCTACACCTTC
.	few	TRBJ1-2	15	TRBV21-1	CASTGQGRGLYGYTF	TGTGCCAGCACGGGACAGGGCCGAGGACTCTATGGCTACACCTTC
TRBD2	few	TRBJ2-7	15	TRBV13	CASTFLLAGPREQYF	TGTGCCAGCACCTTCCTACTAGCGGGCCCGCGCGAGCAGTACTTC
.	few	TRBJ1-1	16	TRBV7-2	CASSPQGGYVNTEAFF	TGTGCCAGCAGCCCCCAGGGTGGTTATGTGAACACTGAAGCTTTCTTT